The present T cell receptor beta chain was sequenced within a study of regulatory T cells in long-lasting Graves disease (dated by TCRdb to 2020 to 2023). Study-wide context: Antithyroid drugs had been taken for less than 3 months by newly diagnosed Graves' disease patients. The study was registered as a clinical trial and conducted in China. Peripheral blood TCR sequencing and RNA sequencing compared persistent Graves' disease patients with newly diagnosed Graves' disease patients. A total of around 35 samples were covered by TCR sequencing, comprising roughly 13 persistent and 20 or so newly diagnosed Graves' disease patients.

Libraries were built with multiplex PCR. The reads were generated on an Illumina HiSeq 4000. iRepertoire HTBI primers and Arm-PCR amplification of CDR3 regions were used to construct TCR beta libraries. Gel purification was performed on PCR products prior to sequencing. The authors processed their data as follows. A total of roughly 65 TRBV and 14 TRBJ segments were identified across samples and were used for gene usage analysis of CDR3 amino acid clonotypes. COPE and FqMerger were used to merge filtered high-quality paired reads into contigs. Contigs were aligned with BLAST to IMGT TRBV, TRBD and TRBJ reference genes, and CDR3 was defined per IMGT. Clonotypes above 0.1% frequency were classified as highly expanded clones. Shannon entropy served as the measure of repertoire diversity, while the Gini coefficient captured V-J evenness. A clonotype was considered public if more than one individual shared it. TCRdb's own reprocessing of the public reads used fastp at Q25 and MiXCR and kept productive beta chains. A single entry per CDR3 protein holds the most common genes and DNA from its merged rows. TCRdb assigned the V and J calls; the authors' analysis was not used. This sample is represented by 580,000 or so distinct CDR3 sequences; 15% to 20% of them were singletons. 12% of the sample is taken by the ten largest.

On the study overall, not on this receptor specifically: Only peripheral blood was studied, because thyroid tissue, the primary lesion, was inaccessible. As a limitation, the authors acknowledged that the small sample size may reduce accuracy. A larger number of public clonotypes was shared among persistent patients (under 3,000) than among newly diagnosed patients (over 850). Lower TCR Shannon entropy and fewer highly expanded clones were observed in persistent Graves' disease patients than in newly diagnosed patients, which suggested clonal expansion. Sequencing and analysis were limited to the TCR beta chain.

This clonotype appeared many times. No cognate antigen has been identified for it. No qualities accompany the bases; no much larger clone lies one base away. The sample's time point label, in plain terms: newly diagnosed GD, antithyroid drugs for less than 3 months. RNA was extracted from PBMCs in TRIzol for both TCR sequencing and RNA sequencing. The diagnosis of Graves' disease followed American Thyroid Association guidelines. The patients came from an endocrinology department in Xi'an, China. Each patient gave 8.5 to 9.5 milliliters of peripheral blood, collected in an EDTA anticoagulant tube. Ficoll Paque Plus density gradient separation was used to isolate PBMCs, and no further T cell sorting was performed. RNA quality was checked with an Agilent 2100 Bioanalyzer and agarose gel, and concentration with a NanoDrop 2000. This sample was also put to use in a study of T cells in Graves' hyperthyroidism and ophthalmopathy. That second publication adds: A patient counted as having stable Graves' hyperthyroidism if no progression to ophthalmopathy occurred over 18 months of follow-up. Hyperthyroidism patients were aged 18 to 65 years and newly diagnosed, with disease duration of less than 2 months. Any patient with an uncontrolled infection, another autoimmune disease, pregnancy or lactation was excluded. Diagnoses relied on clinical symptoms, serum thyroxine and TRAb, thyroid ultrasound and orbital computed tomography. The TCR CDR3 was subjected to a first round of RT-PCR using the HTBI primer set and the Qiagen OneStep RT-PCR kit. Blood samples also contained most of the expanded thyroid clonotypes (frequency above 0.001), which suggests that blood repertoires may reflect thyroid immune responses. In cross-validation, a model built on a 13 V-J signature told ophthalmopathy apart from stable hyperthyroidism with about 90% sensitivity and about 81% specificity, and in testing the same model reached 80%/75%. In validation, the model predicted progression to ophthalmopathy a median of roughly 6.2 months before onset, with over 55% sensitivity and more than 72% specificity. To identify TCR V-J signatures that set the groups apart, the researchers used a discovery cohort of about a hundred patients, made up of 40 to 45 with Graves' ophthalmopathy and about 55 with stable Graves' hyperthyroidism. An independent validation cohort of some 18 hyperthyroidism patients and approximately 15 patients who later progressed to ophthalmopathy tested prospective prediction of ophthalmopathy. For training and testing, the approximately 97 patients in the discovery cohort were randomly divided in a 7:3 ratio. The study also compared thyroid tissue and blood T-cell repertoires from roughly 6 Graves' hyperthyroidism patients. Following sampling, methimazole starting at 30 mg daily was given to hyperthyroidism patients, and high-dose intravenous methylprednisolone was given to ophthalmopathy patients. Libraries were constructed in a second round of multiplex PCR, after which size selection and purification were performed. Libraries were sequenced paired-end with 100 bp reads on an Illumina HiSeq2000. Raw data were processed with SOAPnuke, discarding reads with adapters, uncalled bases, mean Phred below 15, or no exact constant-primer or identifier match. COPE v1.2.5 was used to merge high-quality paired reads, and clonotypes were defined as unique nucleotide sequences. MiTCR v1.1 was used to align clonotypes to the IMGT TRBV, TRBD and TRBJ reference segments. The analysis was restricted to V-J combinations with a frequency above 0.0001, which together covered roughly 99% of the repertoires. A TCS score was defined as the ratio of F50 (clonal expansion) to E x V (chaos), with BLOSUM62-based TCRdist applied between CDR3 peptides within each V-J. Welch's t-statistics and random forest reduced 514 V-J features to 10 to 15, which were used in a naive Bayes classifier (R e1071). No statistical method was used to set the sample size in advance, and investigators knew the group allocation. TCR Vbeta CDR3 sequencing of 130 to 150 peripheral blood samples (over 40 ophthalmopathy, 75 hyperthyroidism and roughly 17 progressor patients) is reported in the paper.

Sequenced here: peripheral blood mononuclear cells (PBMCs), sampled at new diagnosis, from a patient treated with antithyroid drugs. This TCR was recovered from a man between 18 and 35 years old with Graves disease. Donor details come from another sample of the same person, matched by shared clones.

The CDR3 here reads CASTGTSGRALHGELFF. The nucleotide sequence reads TGTGCCAGCACCGGGACTAGCGGGAGGGCCCTCCACGGGGAGCTGTTTTTT. The V and J segments used are TRBV6-1 and TRBJ2-2; TRBD2 lines up with 16 middle nucleotides. The CDR3 sequence holds 17 residues, the cysteine and phenylalanine included. The read is trimmed to its CDR3 DNA, 51 bases read in frame from base 1. The germline V gene specifies MNHNS as CDR1 and SASEGT as CDR2. Here V drops 7 bases and J drops 7 bases, and the junction holds 9 bases not matched to any gene.